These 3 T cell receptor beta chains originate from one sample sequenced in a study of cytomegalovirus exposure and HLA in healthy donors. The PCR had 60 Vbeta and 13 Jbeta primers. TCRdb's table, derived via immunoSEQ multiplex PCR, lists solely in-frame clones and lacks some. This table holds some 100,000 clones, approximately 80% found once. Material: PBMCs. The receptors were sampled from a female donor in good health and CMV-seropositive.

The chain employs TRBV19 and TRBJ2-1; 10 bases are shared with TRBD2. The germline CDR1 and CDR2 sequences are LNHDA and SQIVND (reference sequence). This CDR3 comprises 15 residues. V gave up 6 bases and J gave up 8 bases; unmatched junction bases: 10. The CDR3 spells CASRSASGSGDEQFF. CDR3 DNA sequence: TGTGCCAGTAGGTCGGCTAGCGGGAGTGGCGATGAGCAGTTCTTC.

The CDR3, as DNA: TGTGCCAGCAGCTTCCCAAACCGACTAGCGGGAGAGACCGGGGAGCTGTTTTTT. Translated: CASSFPNRLAGETGELFF. This chain uses TRBV5-4 with TRBJ2-2, with TRBD2 identical over 12 bases. Per germline, CDR1 SGHNT and CDR2 YYREEE (reference sequence). The CDR3 is made up of 18 amino acids. V shed 2 bases and J 5 bases; nucleotides not matched to a gene: 10.

As DNA, the CDR3 is TGTGCCAGCAGCCAGATAAGACAGGGACGTCTCCACTTT. Encoded protein: CASSQIRQGRLHF. V and J are TRBV4-2 and TRBJ1-6; TRBD1 matches 7 bases. The CDR3 has 13 amino acids. Germline CDR1 is LGHNA and CDR2 is YNFKEQ. V lost 3 bases, J lost 16 bases, and 9 bases stayed unmatched.